The clone carrying this T cell receptor beta chain is deemed medium-sized. Its antigen is not identified. The sample comes from a study of T cells in localized non-small cell lung cancer. General study results and limits: A higher density of T cells in blood coincided with extended overall survival.

V was trimmed by 10 bases and J by 8 bases, leaving 15 bases between them. Looked up from germline, CDR1 is MNHGY and CDR2 is SAAAGT. This CDR3 is 13 amino acids long. Measured with immunoSEQ multiplex PCR; TCRdb has only the in-frame clones, and not every one. The repertoire holds roughly 1,700 clones, roughly 24% seen once, with around 4.8% in the top ten. This clonotype originated in a male donor older than 55 with stage II lung adenocarcinoma. V gene TRBV6-8 combines with J gene TRBJ1-6; a weak D match, TRBD1 (5 bases). Sequenced here: lung tumor tissue, sampled before any cancer treatment. Here the CDR3 reads CAIKGTDYSPLHF. The DNA of the CDR3 is TGTGCCATCAAAGGGACGGATTATTCACCCCTCCACTTT.